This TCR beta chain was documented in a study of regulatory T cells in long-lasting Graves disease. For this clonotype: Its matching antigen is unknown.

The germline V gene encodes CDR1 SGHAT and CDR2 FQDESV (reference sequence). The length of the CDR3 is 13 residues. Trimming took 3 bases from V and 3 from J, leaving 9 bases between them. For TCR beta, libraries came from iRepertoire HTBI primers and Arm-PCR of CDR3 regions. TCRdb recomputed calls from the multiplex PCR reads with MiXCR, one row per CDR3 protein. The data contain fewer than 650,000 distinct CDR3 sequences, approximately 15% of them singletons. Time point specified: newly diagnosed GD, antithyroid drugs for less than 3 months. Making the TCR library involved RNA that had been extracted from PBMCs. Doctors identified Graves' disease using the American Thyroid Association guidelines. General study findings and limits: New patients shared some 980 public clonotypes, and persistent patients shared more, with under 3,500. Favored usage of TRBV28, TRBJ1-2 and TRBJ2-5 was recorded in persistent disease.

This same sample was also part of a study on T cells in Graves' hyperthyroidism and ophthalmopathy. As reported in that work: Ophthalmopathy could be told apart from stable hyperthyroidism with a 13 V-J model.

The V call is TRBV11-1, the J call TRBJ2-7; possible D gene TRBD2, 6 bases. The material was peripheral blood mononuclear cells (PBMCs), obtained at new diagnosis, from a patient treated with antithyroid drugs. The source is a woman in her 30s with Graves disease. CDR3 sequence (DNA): TGTGCCAGCAGCTTGAGGGGACTCTACGAGCAGTACTTC. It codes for CASSLRGLYEQYF.